Listed below are T cell receptor beta chains from one sample, sequenced in a study of T cell clones after liver transplantation. The data were produced by immunoSEQ multiplex PCR, yet TCRdb's version contains in-frame clones alone and is incomplete. The sample carries 70,000 to 95,000 clones, roughly 80% recorded once. The sample here was CD4+ T cells from blood, taken at the 22-month timepoint. The receptor source for this set is a human patient who received a liver transplant. The graft donor may account for some of the T cells. Each CDR3 is given without its conserved first and last residue. The D gene is left open where the match is weak.

V | D | CDR3
TRBV7-2 | TRBD1 | ASSIGQGTQPQH
TRBV6-1 | - | ASRNTGRAHYGYT
TRBV12-5 | - | ASGFQGPYGYT
TRBV7-9 | - | ASSLQRPGTDTQY
TRBV27 | - | ASSFRGGEGYT
TRBV6-6 | - | ASSDLAVTSYEQY
TRBV11-2 | TRBD2 | ASTGTSGSQETQY
TRBV7-2 | - | ASSLGFGYTDTQY
TRBV30 | - | AWKGGPGGYT
TRBV6-5 | - | ASSEDGRDYGYT
TRBV7-6 | - | ASNSGANTGELF
TRBV4-1 | TRBD2 | ASSQGALSSGKETQY
TRBV4-2 | TRBD1 | ASSQAPDRVGQPQH
TRBV9 | - | ASRDGLNTGELF
TRBV2 | - | ASSDQGAGYGYT
TRBV25-1 | - | ASSERGKEANEKLF
TRBV5-1 | TRBD2 | ASSPLSSGRKETQY
TRBV29-1 | - | SVLGPYGQF
TRBV6-6 | TRBD2 | ASSHGTSVNIQY
TRBV29-1 | - | SAQGPDTQY
TRBV7-3 | - | ASSSRDWPQGGELF
TRBV30 | - | AWRPGPQGAQH
TRBV25-1 | TRBD1 | ASSGQGAPSGQPQH
TRBV29-1 | TRBD1 | SAQGARDTEAF
TRBV11-1 | - | ASSRDGPNTEAF
TRBV4-3 | - | ASSQEPGGTYEQY
TRBV4-3 | - | ASSQDSQNQPQH
TRBV19 | - | ASSAVQVISGNTIY
TRBV9 | - | ASSVEPDTTYEQY
TRBV5-1 | - | ASSLNPGGGYEQY
TRBV29-1 | TRBD2 | SVELLAGEQY
TRBV29-1 | - | SVERRQNNEQF
TRBV30 | - | AWSVRQNYEQY